What follows are 11 T cell receptor beta chains derived from one specimen sequenced in a study of shared clonotypes between healthy human individuals. Naive CD8 populations comprised CD45RO-negative cells positively selected for CCR7, excluding terminally differentiated effector memory CD45RA+ cells. The table came from immunoSEQ multiplex PCR; TCRdb's copy has only in-frame clones and leaves some out. The repertoire consists of about 580,000 clones, with 95% to 98% occurring once and the leading ten covering 0.3%. Sequencing was done on a sample of naive CD8+ T cells sorted from blood. Receptors originate from a man aged 25 to 40 in good health.

The V gene is TRBV7-2, the J gene TRBJ2-7, with TRBD2 as a possible D gene (6 bases). V dropped 1 base and J dropped 2 bases, with 12 bases sitting between them. The CDR3 contains 15 residues. The germline CDR1 and CDR2 sequences are SGHTA and FQGNSA. The CDR3 coding sequence is TGTGCCAGCAGCTTAGAGGACTACTCGACCTACGAGCAGTACTTC. Its translation: CASSLEDYSTYEQYF. Using reference TRBV7-2 and TRBJ2-7 for the parts outside the CDR3, the full variable domain is GAGVSQSPSNKVTEKGKDVELRCDPISGHTALYWYRQSLGQGLEFLIYFQGNSAPDKSGLPSDRFSAERTGGSVSTLTIQRTQQEDSAVYLCASSLEDYSTYEQYFGPGTRLTVT.

J is TRBJ2-1 and V is TRBV28, with D perhaps TRBD2 (6 bases). Germline-derived CDR1 and CDR2 are MDHEN and SYDVKM. V lost 3 bases and J 8 bases, leaving 11 bases between the germline ends. The CDR3 has 13 residues. CDR3 amino acids: CASSFPGEDEQFF. In nucleotides, the CDR3 is TGTGCCAGCAGTTTTCCGGGAGAGGATGAGCAGTTCTTC.

The J gene is TRBJ2-7, the V gene TRBV27, with 10 positions matching TRBD2. V lost 4 bases and J lost 4; bases outside the gene matches: 10. Germline loops: CDR1 MNHEY, CDR2 SMNVEV (reference sequence). The CDR3 contains 16 residues. The DNA of the CDR3 is TGTGCCAGCAGTTACAACCCCGGGACTAGCGCGTACGAGCAGTACTTC. Translated: CASSYNPGTSAYEQYF.

The chain links TRBV6-5 to TRBJ1-2; tentatively, D is TRBD1 (6 bases). CDR1 and CDR2 (germline): MNHEY, SVGAGI. The CDR3 spans 14 residues. The V end was cut by 0 bases, the J end by 6 bases, with 11 bases between. CDR3 DNA sequence: TGTGCCAGCAGTTACTCGCCAGGGGTAGATGGCTACACCTTC. Translating it yields CASSYSPGVDGYTF.

The genes are TRBV15 and TRBJ2-2; D is tentatively TRBD1 or TRBD2 (5 bases each). Germline lookup yields CDR1 LNHNV and CDR2 YYDKDF (reference sequence). The CDR3 is made up of 14 amino acids. With 5 bases removed from V and 7 bases from J, the gap between germline ends came to 14 bases. The DNA of the CDR3 is TGTGCCACCAGCCCTGTTTGGGACGGCGGGGAGCTGTTTTTT. It is translated as CATSPVWDGGELFF.

Here the CDR3 DNA reads TGTGCCAGCAGCCCCCTGGTAGGGGGCTCCTACAATGAGCAGTTCTTC. It codes for CASSPLVGGSYNEQFF. V and J are TRBV13 and TRBJ2-1, with D maybe TRBD1 (6 bases). There are 16 residues in the CDR3. Trimming removed 5 bases from V and 0 bases from J, with 14 bases in between. Germline assignment: CDR1 PRHDT and CDR2 FYEKMQ (reference sequence). The complete variable domain, with remaining parts taken from reference TRBV13 and TRBJ2-1, reads AAGVIQSPRHLIKEKRETATLKCYPIPRHDTVYWYQQGPGQDPQFLISFYEKMQSDKGSIPDRFSAQQFSDYHSELNMSSLELGDSALYFCASSPLVGGSYNEQFFGPGTRLTVL.

The CDR3 coding sequence is TGTGCCAGCAGTTTTGGGGGACAGGCTCGCTCCTACGAGCAGTACTTC. Protein sequence: CASSFGGQARSYEQYF. The chain employs TRBV27 and TRBJ2-7, with 8 bases aligning to TRBD1. The germline V gene has CDR1 MNHEY and CDR2 SMNVEV (reference sequence). The V and J ends lost 3 bases and 0 bases, in that order; junction bases with no gene match: 7. This CDR3 has 16 amino acids.

The chain combines TRBV27 with TRBJ2-7; possibly TRBD1 for D (6 bases). The V gene lost 8 bases and the J gene lost 2 bases, with 16 bases spanning the gap. Germline V CDR1 and CDR2: MNHEY, SMNVEV (reference sequence). CDR3 length equals 14 residues. CDR3 amino acids: CASLAGQFPYEQYF. The CDR3 DNA is TGTGCCAGCCTTGCTGGACAGTTTCCCTACGAGCAGTACTTC.

The chain joins TRBV14 to TRBJ2-7; TRBD2 aligns across 15 bases. V lost 8 bases, J lost 3 bases, and 8 bases stayed unmatched. Germline CDR1 reads SGHDN; CDR2 reads FVKESK. This CDR3 contains 16 residues. CDR3 DNA: TGTGCCAGCGGGTTCGGGACTAGCGGGAGGTTCTACGAGCAGTACTTC. This translates into CASGFGTSGRFYEQYF.

This chain uses TRBV4-3 with TRBJ2-6; no definite D call. From germline, CDR1 is LGHNA and CDR2 YSLEER. The CDR3 is 17 amino acids. V was shortened by 0 bases and J by 0 bases, with 9 bases between the two germline ends. Written as DNA, the CDR3 is TGCGCCAGCAGCCAAGATGGCGATTTCTCTGGGGCCAACGTCCTGACTTTC. This translates into CASSQDGDFSGANVLTF.

This clone was found once. In DNA, the CDR3 is TGTGCCAGCAGTTTCCGTCCAAGGGGAGATACGCAGTATTTT. Translation: CASSFRPRGDTQYF. The chain links TRBV28 to TRBJ2-3, with D tentatively TRBD1 (5 bases). CDR1 and CDR2 from the germline V gene are MDHEN and SYDVKM. The CDR3 consists of 14 residues. Trimming stripped 3 bases from V and 5 bases from J, with 12 bases between.